This TCR beta chain appears in the sequencing data of a study of shared clonotypes between healthy human individuals. Per the germline V gene, CDR1 is SNHLY and CDR2 is FYNNEI. The CDR3 consists of 14 residues. The J segment lost 7 bases and the V segment lost 6 bases, leaving 9 bases of the junction unmatched. TCRdb's copy holds only in-frame clones and misses some; the assay was immunoSEQ multiplex PCR. The sample lists roughly 2,300,000 clones, under 95% occurring once. The rearrangement joins TRBV2 to TRBJ2-7; 10 positions match TRBD2. Sequencing was done on a sample of naive CD4+ T cells from PBMCs. As to subset: CD45RA+ positively selected. The origin of this receptor is a man between 18 and 35 years old in good health. Some clones in this sample may be carry-over from other donors' samples. CDR3 loop: CASREREGLGEQYF. CDR3 DNA sequence: TGTGCCAGCAGGGAGCGGGAGGGCCTAGGGGAGCAGTACTTC.